The 31 T cell receptor beta chains in this list originate from one sample, sequenced in a study of blood T cells in healthy people across ages (dated by TCRdb to between 2015 and 2017). Library prep was done by 5' RACE. The sequencer listed for this sample is Illumina HiSeq 2500. The second PCR ran for roughly 7 to 12 cycles and used a J-beta primer mix along with a sample-barcoded 5' primer. Starting from the raw public reads, TCRdb applied fastp trimming at Q25, assembled clones with MiXCR and retained in-frame beta chains. Here each entry gathers all rows of one CDR3 protein and keeps the most common genes and DNA. This sample holds 650,000 to 800,000 distinct CDR3 sequences; around 52% were observed only once. Approximately 13% of the sample is taken by the ten largest. The sequenced material came from blood. These receptors all stem from a woman of 80 years or more in good health.

This clonotype was seen many times. The chain is built from TRBV29-1 and TRBJ1-2; no firm D call. Looked up from germline, CDR1 is SQVTM and CDR2 is ANQGSEA. CDR3 length: 15 amino acids. V was cut by 3 bases and J by 4 bases, with 18 bases left in between. CDR3 DNA: TGCAGCGTTGACAATTTTCAAAAGGGAACCTATGGCTACACCTTC. Amino acids: CSVDNFQKGTYGYTF.

The chain has TRBV29-1 and TRBJ2-5, with TRBD2 matching 14 bases. This CDR3 is 15 amino acids long. Unmatched junction bases numbered 15, after V lost 5 bases and J lost 13 bases. Germline V gives CDR1 SQVTM, CDR2 ANQGSEA. CDR3: CSVSTLGLAGGLSYF. CDR3 DNA: TGCAGCGTTTCAACCCTAGGACTAGCGGGAGGTCTATCGTACTTC.

The V and J genes are TRBV7-9 and TRBJ2-2; TRBD1 is a possible D gene (6 bases). V was pared by 5 bases and J by 3 bases, with 13 bases between. CDR3 length: 15 residues. Germline V lookup: CDR1 SEHNR, CDR2 FQNEAQ (reference sequence). The CDR3 DNA reads as TGTGCCAGCAGCATCAGGACAGTCGACACCGGGGAGCTGTTTTTT. Its translation: CASSIRTVDTGELFF.

This clonotype has just a few counts. The CDR3 sequence is CSVVNLAAGSYNEQYF. The CDR3 DNA follows: TGCAGCGTGGTTAATCTAGCGGCGGGCTCCTACAATGAGCAGTACTTC. The chain uses TRBV29-1 and TRBJ2-1; 7 nucleotides match TRBD2. The DNA matches TRBJ2-7 better at its end, which makes the J call doubtful. This CDR3 contains 16 residues. Germline V lookup: CDR1 SQVTM, CDR2 ANQGSEA.

The J gene is TRBJ2-4, the V gene TRBV5-1, with D perhaps TRBD1 (5 bases). Germline CDR1 reads SGHRS; CDR2 reads YFSETQ. V was clipped by 2 bases and J by 0 bases, with 12 bases between them. The CDR3 sequence is 16 residues long. The CDR3 loop is CASSLSDSIAKNIQYF. CDR3 nucleotide sequence: TGCGCCAGCAGCTTAAGCGACAGTATAGCCAAAAACATTCAGTACTTC.

J is TRBJ2-5 and V is TRBV2; 7 bases are a match to TRBD1. The CDR3 consists of 15 residues. Germline V gene lookup returns CDR1 SNHLY and CDR2 FYNNEI. V trimming: 6 bases; J trimming: 4 bases; junction bases outside the gene matches: 11. CDR3 coding DNA: TGTGCCAGCAGCTCAGCTACAGGGGAAGGAGAGACCCAGTACTTC. It is translated as CASSSATGEGETQYF.

In the case of this clonotype: A much larger clone lies one base from this, so it may be a read error. This chain connects TRBV7-8 to TRBJ2-3; D is perhaps TRBD2 (6 bases). The V and J ends lost 0 bases and 0 bases respectively, with 10 bases between them. The CDR3 totals 16 residues. In germline, CDR1 is SGHVS, CDR2 FQNEAQ. In DNA, the CDR3 is TGTGCCAGCAGCTTAGCGAGCGGGCAGAGCACAGATACGCAGTATTTT. Its protein product is CASSLASGQSTDTQYF.

For the CDR3, the DNA is TGTGCCAGCAGTTCCGGGGGGTCACGCTACGAGCAGTACTTC. Its protein product is CASSSGGSRYEQYF. The rearrangement links TRBV28 to TRBJ2-7, with 7 bases lining up with TRBD2. Trimming at V came to 4 bases and at J to 3 bases, leaving 6 bases not matched to a gene. CDR1 is MDHEN, CDR2 SYDVKM, per germline. CDR3 size: 14 residues. The whole variable domain, remainder taken from reference TRBV28 and TRBJ2-7, is DVKVTQSSRYLVKRTGEKVFLECVQDMDHENMFWYRQDPGLGLRLIYFSYDVKMKEKGDIPEGYSVSREKKERFSLILESASTNQTSMYLCASSSGGSRYEQYFGPGTRLTVT.

The table lists this clonotype with many counts. J is TRBJ2-5 and V is TRBV4-1; D may be TRBD1 or TRBD2 (5 bases each). The V gene's germline CDR1 is MGHRA and CDR2 YSYEKL. V was clipped by 0 bases and J by 5 bases, with 16 bases between them. This CDR3 is built from 16 residues. CDR3 in amino acids: CASSQDLMRGRETQYF. CDR3 in DNA: TGCGCCAGCAGCCAAGATCTTATGAGGGGACGGGAGACCCAGTACTTC.

Concerning this clonotype: Given a much more abundant clone one base away, this may be a read error. This sequence joins TRBV9 and TRBJ1-5; 7 bases fit TRBD1. Germline V gives CDR1 SGDLS, CDR2 YYNGEE. V shed 3 bases, J shed 9 bases, and the junction held 9 bases outside the gene matches. The CDR3 length is 14 residues. The CDR3 loop reads CASSASRGDRPQHF. The CDR3 nucleotides read TGTGCCAGCAGCGCCTCCAGGGGGGATCGGCCCCAGCATTTT.

The table lists this clonotype with many counts. The chain uses TRBV25-1 and TRBJ2-3, with unresolved D. Germline V lookup: CDR1 MGHDK, CDR2 SYGVNS. The V end lost 4 bases, the J end lost 0 bases, and 8 bases lay between the germline ends. This CDR3 region has 14 residues. The CDR3 coding sequence is TGTGCCAGCAGTGGCATAACTAGCACAGATACGCAGTATTTT. It translates to CASSGITSTDTQYF.

This clonotype was seen at least ten times. V is TRBV5-1 and J is TRBJ2-1; 11 bases align to TRBD2. Germline CDR1 and CDR2: SGHRS and YFSETQ. There are 15 residues in the CDR3. The V and J ends lost 0 bases and 8 bases, in that order; junction bases with no gene match: 4. In DNA, the CDR3 is TGCGCCAGCAGCTTGGCTAGCGGGAGGTTGGATGAGCAGTTCTTC. It translates to CASSLASGRLDEQFF.

CDR3 coding DNA: TGTGCCAGCAGTGAGCACCCCGGGGCCCCACACGAGCAGTACTTC. Protein sequence: CASSEHPGAPHEQYF. This chain connects TRBV2 to TRBJ2-7; the D gene could be TRBD1 or TRBD2 (5 bases each). The CDR3 totals 15 residues. The germline CDR1 and CDR2 sequences are SNHLY and FYNNEI. The ends were cut back, 3 bases at V and 5 bases at J, with 17 bases in the middle.

V gene TRBV10-3 combines with J gene TRBJ2-7; 11 bases are shared with TRBD2. With V trimmed by 6 bases and J by 0 bases, 4 bases remained unmatched. This CDR3 region has 15 residues. Germline loops: CDR1 ENHRY, CDR2 SYGVKD. The CDR3, as DNA: TGTGCCATCAGCCGCGGGACTAGCGGCTCCTACGAGCAGTACTTC. Protein product: CAISRGTSGSYEQYF.

This clonotype was seen at least ten times. This chain joins TRBV11-3 and TRBJ1-1, with 7 positions matching TRBD1. CDR1 and CDR2 (germline): SGHNT, YENEEA. The CDR3 is made up of 13 amino acids. The V gene end was trimmed by 5 bases and the J gene end by 3 bases; junction bases not matched to a gene: 3. The DNA for the CDR3 is TGTGCCAGCAGCGGCGACAGGGACACTGAAGCTTTCTTT. Its translation: CASSGDRDTEAFF.

This clonotype was found many times. The chain recombines TRBV4-1 with TRBJ1-5; D gene uncertain. Looked up from germline, CDR1 is MGHRA and CDR2 is YSYEKL. The CDR3 covers 13 residues. Deletions cut 5 bases from V and 4 bases from J, with 9 bases between. CDR3 region: CASSEGGNQPQHF. CDR3 coding DNA: TGCGCCAGCAGCGAGGGAGGGAATCAGCCCCAGCATTTT.

This clonotype was recorded at least ten times. The rearrangement links TRBV20-1 to TRBJ1-6; 10 bases fit TRBD1. The CDR3 has 15 residues. Germline lookup yields CDR1 DFQATT and CDR2 SNEGSKA (reference sequence). Trimming took 1 base from V and 7 from J; bases not matched to a gene: 4. CDR3 region: CSARVGTGDNSPLHF. CDR3 bases: TGCAGTGCTAGAGTCGGGACAGGGGACAATTCACCCCTCCACTTT.

This clonotype was detected only once. The rearrangement links TRBV29-1 to TRBJ2-3; no reliable D call. This CDR3 has 13 residues. CDR1 and CDR2 (germline): SQVTM, ANQGSEA. The V gene lost 3 bases and the J gene lost 2 bases, with 9 bases spanning the gap. DNA for the CDR3: TGCAGCGTTGAGCGGATCGTCACAGATACGCAGTATTTT. Translated: CSVERIVTDTQYF.

A single count supports this clonotype. The chain couples TRBV2 to TRBJ2-7; D may match TRBD1 or TRBD2 (5 bases each). The CDR3 has 15 amino acids. The V end was cut by 2 bases, the J end by 1 base, with 12 bases between. The germline CDR1 and CDR2 sequences are SNHLY and FYNNEI. CDR3: CASSEQQRTSYEQYF. Here the CDR3 DNA reads TGTGCCAGCAGTGAACAGCAGCGGACATCCTACGAGCAGTACTTC.

The chain couples TRBV7-2 to TRBJ1-6; possible D gene TRBD1, 5 bases. Trimming left V 6 bases short and J 4 bases short, with 16 bases between. The CDR3 has 16 amino acids. Per the germline V gene, CDR1 is SGHTA and CDR2 is FQGNSA. Here the CDR3 DNA reads TGTGCCAGCAGTAGGTGGAGGGACGAGTATAATTCACCCCTCCACTTT. Its translation: CASSRWRDEYNSPLHF.

V usage is TRBV5-5 and J usage is TRBJ2-3, with 9 bases fitting TRBD2. The germline CDR1 and CDR2 sequences are SGHKS and YYEKEE (reference sequence). The length of the CDR3 is 14 residues. V dropped 2 bases and J dropped 6; count of bases not matched to a gene: 4. The CDR3 nucleotides are TGTGCCAGCAGCTTCCGGACTAGCGTGGATACGCAGTATTTT. Translating gives CASSFRTSVDTQYF.

This clonotype was counted between two and nine times. The V call is TRBV5-1, the J call TRBJ2-1, with D perhaps matching TRBD2 (6 bases). The V and J ends lost 0 bases and 2 bases respectively, with 18 bases between them. Looked up from germline, CDR1 is SGHRS and CDR2 is YFSETQ. This CDR3 comprises 18 residues. The CDR3 nucleotides read TGCGCCAGCAGCTTGGGTGGGCGATCGAGCGGGCCCTACAATGAGCAGTTCTTC. It translates to CASSLGGRSSGPYNEQFF.

As concerns this clonotype: It may be a read error: a sequence one base away is much more abundant. The genes are TRBV5-1 and TRBJ2-7; D ambiguous. The germline V gene has CDR1 SGHRS and CDR2 YFSETQ. The CDR3 sequence is 12 residues long. DNA for the CDR3: TGCGCCGGCAGCTCCCAGAACTACGAGCAGTACTTC. Protein product: CAGSSQNYEQYF.

This clonotype was recorded many times. This chain uses TRBV10-3 with TRBJ2-5; 9 bases are shared with TRBD2. The length of the CDR3 is 18 residues. The germline V gene has CDR1 ENHRY and CDR2 SYGVKD. V was pared by 3 bases and J by 1 base, with 12 bases of the junction left unmatched. CDR3: CAISDPLRGGVSQETQYF. The CDR3 DNA sequence: TGTGCCATCAGTGACCCCTTGCGGGGGGGGGTGAGCCAAGAGACCCAGTACTTC.

The V and J genes are TRBV5-1 and TRBJ2-5, with 7 bases fitting TRBD1. Matching the DNA end better, TRBJ2-7 makes the J call doubtful. Per germline, CDR1 SGHRS and CDR2 YFSETQ. The CDR3 has 15 amino acids. The CDR3 DNA reads TGCGCCAGCAGCTTGGGGGGACAGTTTTCCTACGAGCAGTACTTC. Amino acids: CASSLGGQFSYEQYF.

The chain has TRBV12-3 or TRBV12-4 and TRBJ1-2, with 7 bases that match TRBD1. The CDR3 consists of 13 residues. V shed 5 bases and J 6 bases; nucleotides not matched to a gene: 6. The CDR3 here is CASSVRGAHGYTF. CDR3 sequence (DNA): TGTGCCAGCAGTGTCAGGGGGGCCCATGGCTACACCTTC.

In this sample, this clonotype turned up many times. V and J are TRBV25-1 and TRBJ2-7; TRBD2 might be the D (7 bases). Germline V CDR1 and CDR2: MGHDK, SYGVNS. This CDR3 has 14 amino acids. V lost 5 bases to trimming and J lost 6 bases, with 17 bases between them. DNA of the CDR3: TGTGCCAGCAGTCGGGGGCAGGGACTAAGCGAGCAGTACTTC. Protein product: CASSRGQGLSEQYF.

In the case of this clonotype: Given a much more abundant clone one base away, this may be a read error. The chain has TRBV27 and TRBJ2-7; D might be TRBD2 (5 bases). Trimming removed 5 bases at V and 7 bases at J, with 18 bases between. This CDR3 is built from 14 residues. Germline V lookup: CDR1 MNHEY, CDR2 SMNVEV (reference sequence). CDR3: CASSTRVGSYEQYF. The CDR3, as DNA: TGTGCCAGCAGTACCAGAGTGGGGAGCTATGAGCAGTACTTC.

This chain links TRBV7-2 with TRBJ2-1; TRBD2 matches at 12 bases. The CDR3 is 15 residues long. Looked up from germline, CDR1 is SGHTA and CDR2 is FQGNSA. V shed 3 bases, J shed 8 bases, and the junction held 5 bases outside the gene matches. In nucleotides, the CDR3 is TGTGCCAGCAGCTTTGTCCTAGCGGGAGGGGATGAGCAGTTCTTC. Protein product: CASSFVLAGGDEQFF.

Remarks on this clonotype: Since a much larger clone is just one base distant, this may be a read error. The chain uses TRBV7-3 and TRBJ1-2; D is possibly TRBD1 (5 bases). Between the trimmed V and J ends, which lost 6 bases and 4 bases, there was a span of 12 bases. This CDR3 contains 13 residues. Germline V gene sequence: CDR1 SGHTA, CDR2 FQGTGA. CDR3: CASSTQGTYGYTF. The CDR3 coding sequence is TGTGCCAGCAGTACCCAGGGAACCTATGGCTACACCTTC.

CDR3 loop: CASSADGALYNEQYF. The CDR3 region has the DNA TGTGCCAGCAGCGCGGACGGGGCCCTCTACAATGAGCAGTACTTC. The rearrangement links TRBV9 to TRBJ2-5, with D perhaps being TRBD1 or TRBD2 (5 bases each). The CDR3 consists of 15 residues. V lost 3 bases and J 11 bases, leaving 23 bases between the germline ends. The germline V gene encodes CDR1 SGDLS and CDR2 YYNGEE.